This entry describes one T cell receptor (beta chain). This specimen belongs to a study of blood T cell repertoires in COVID-19. Overall study: Whether acute or convalescent, the COVID-19 samples came from the United States, Italy and Spain. PBMCs, B-cell-depleted T cells, or T cells provided the cDNA or gDNA that made up the material.

Profiled with immunoSEQ multiplex PCR; TCRdb holds only in-frame clones, not every one. The sample holds approximately 360,000 clones, around 89% seen once. The CDR3 has 19 amino acids. Germline assignment: CDR1 SGHTA and CDR2 FQGNSA. With 5 bases clipped from V and 4 bases from J, the junction kept 20 bases outside the gene matches. The clonotype was recovered from a man aged 18 to 29 with active or convalescent COVID-19. This sequence joins TRBV7-2 and TRBJ2-5; 9 bases are shared with TRBD2. Sequenced sample: peripheral blood. DNA for the CDR3: TGTGCCAGCAGCCCCCGGCCGACCGGGAGCGGGGGGCAAGGAGAGACCCAGTACTTC. Encoded protein: CASSPRPTGSGGQGETQYF.